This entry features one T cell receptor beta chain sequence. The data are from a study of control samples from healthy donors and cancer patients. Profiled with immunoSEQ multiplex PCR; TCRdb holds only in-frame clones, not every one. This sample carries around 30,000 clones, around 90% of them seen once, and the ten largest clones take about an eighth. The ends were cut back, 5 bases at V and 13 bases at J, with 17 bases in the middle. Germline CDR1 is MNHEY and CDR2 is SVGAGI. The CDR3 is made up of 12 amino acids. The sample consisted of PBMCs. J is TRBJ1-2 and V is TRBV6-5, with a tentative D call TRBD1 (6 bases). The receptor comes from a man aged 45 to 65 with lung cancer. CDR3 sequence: CASSTSNREPTF. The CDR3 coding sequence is TGTGCCAGCAGTACCTCAAACAGGGAACCCACCTTC.